Below, 24 T cell receptor beta chains from the same sample are listed, as sequenced in a study of type 1 regulatory T cells. TCRdb passed the reads through MiXCR, listing each CDR3 protein once. The sample contains fewer than 20,000 distinct CDR3 sequences, around 9.6% of which appear only once. Sequenced input: CD4+ T cells, either the whole sample or a sorted fraction (not recorded which). The source of these receptors is a human donor in good health.

This clonotype was recorded at least ten times. The chain is built from TRBV12-3 or TRBV12-4 and TRBJ2-1, with 8 bases that match TRBD2. Trimming took 8 bases from V and 0 from J; bases not matched to a gene: 6. CDR3 length: 15 residues. CDR3 protein: CASLAGSSSYNEQFF. Written as DNA, the CDR3 is TGTGCCAGCCTAGCGGGTTCTAGCTCCTACAATGAGCAGTTCTTC.

Points on this clonotype: A single base separates this from a much larger clone, so it may be a read error. The gene calls are TRBV14 and TRBJ2-7, with D perhaps matching TRBD1 or TRBD2 (5 bases each). CDR1 is SGHDN and CDR2 is FVKESK in the germline V gene. CDR3 length: 15 amino acids. Trimming pared 4 bases from V and 3 bases from J, leaving 16 bases between. The CDR3: CASSPIGAVDYEQYF. CDR3 nucleotides: TGTGCCAGCAGCCCGATCGGGGCGGTCGACTACGAGCAGTACTTC.

The chain's CDR3 is CASSPGPSTDTQYF. The CDR3 DNA reads TGTGCCAGCAGCCCGGGTCCCAGCACAGATACGCAGTATTTT. The chain employs TRBV7-2 and TRBJ2-3; D is unclear. The CDR3 loop spans 14 amino acids. V dropped 5 bases and J dropped 0 bases, with 9 bases sitting between them. Looked up from germline, CDR1 is SGHTA and CDR2 is FQGNSA.

This clonotype was counted only a few times. The chain recombines TRBV18 with TRBJ2-3, with D unclear. V shed 0 bases and J shed 6 bases, with 7 bases lying between them. CDR3 size: 13 residues. Germline CDR1 reads KGHSH; CDR2 reads LQKENI. The CDR3 DNA is TGTGCCAGCTCACCACCGGGTGGGGATACGCAGTATTTT. Translation gives CASSPPGGDTQYF.

The table lists this clonotype with many counts. This chain links TRBV25-1 with TRBJ1-1; the D gene is possibly TRBD1 (5 bases). This CDR3 is built from 13 residues. The V end was cut by 2 bases, the J end by 8 bases, with 12 bases between. The germline gives CDR1 MGHDK, CDR2 SYGVNS. As DNA, the CDR3 is TGTGCCAGCAGTGAAAGAGGGGCCCAGGAAGCTTTCTTT. Translated, it gives CASSERGAQEAFF.

This clonotype was observed at least ten times. This CDR3 is CSVEDLRTYNEQFF. Here the CDR3 DNA reads TGCAGCGTTGAAGATCTTAGGACGTACAATGAGCAGTTCTTC. V and J are TRBV29-1 and TRBJ2-1; D is unresolved. The CDR3 loop spans 14 amino acids. CDR1 and CDR2 from the germline V gene are SQVTM and ANQGSEA. Trimming left V 0 bases short and J 4 bases short, with 10 bases between.

This clonotype has a single count. A clone one base away is much larger, so this may be a read error. This chain connects TRBV7-2 to TRBJ2-5; 8 bases are a match to TRBD1. The CDR3 contains 14 residues. Per germline, CDR1 SGHTA and CDR2 FQGNSA. In DNA, the CDR3 is TGTGCCAGCCGCTTTCAGGGGGCCCAAGAGACCCAGTACTTC. Translating it yields CASRFQGAQETQYF.

There are many counts of this clonotype. This sequence joins TRBV12-3 or TRBV12-4 and TRBJ1-5; TRBD1 is a possible D gene (6 bases). The ends were cut back, 4 bases at V and 7 bases at J, with 11 bases in the middle. The CDR3 covers 13 residues. CDR3 bases: TGTGCCAGCAGTTCCGGGACATCCCAGCCCCAGCATTTT. The encoded protein is CASSSGTSQPQHF.

The chain employs TRBV19 and TRBJ2-1, with 10 bases lining up with TRBD2. The V and J ends lost 3 bases and 9 bases, in that order; junction bases with no gene match: 14. CDR3 length: 17 amino acids. From germline, CDR1 is LNHDA and CDR2 SQIVND (reference sequence). The CDR3 loop is CASSMSRIKAGGSEQFF. CDR3 nucleotides: TGTGCCAGTAGTATGTCGAGGATAAAAGCGGGAGGGAGTGAGCAGTTCTTC.

This clonotype has a count of ten or more. The gene calls are TRBV20-1 and TRBJ2-3, with 11 bases that match TRBD2. V gave up 1 base and J gave up 5 bases; unmatched junction bases: 8. CDR3 length: 16 residues. Germline V gene data show CDR1 as DFQATT and CDR2 as SNEGSKA (reference sequence). The CDR3 sequence: CSARGQLAGGKDTQYF. The CDR3 nucleotides read TGCAGTGCTAGAGGGCAGCTAGCGGGAGGAAAAGATACGCAGTATTTT.

About this clonotype itself: Just one base apart from a much larger clone, this may be a read error. The chain is built from TRBV7-2 and TRBJ2-1, with 10 positions matching TRBD1. The germline V gene has CDR1 SGHTA and CDR2 FQGNSA. Trimming cost V 6 bases and J 9 bases; bases outside gene matches: 14. The length of the CDR3 is 16 residues. The CDR3 nucleotides read TGTACCAGCAGATACACACCGGGACAGGGGAGGAGTGAGCAGTTCTTC. Protein product: CTSRYTPGQGRSEQFF. The variable domain in full, completed from reference TRBV7-2 and TRBJ2-1, reads GAGVSQSPSNKVTEKGKDVELRCDPISGHTALYWYRQSLGQGLEFLIYFQGNSAPDKSGLPSDRFSAERTGGSVSTLTIQRTQQEDSAVYLCTSRYTPGQGRSEQFFGPGTRLTVL.

The table lists this clonotype with a few counts. The V call is TRBV7-9, the J call TRBJ2-7; D is undetermined. Per germline, CDR1 SEHNR and CDR2 FQNEAQ (reference sequence). The V and J ends lost 1 base and 6 bases respectively, with 10 bases between them. The CDR3 has 13 residues. The CDR3 loop is CASSLEVLREQYF. The CDR3 coding sequence is TGTGCCAGCAGCTTAGAGGTCTTACGCGAGCAGTACTTC.

This clonotype occurred a few times. The V call is TRBV19, the J call TRBJ1-5, with D maybe TRBD1 (5 bases). Germline CDR1 LNHDA, CDR2 SQIVND (reference sequence). Trimming shortened V by 7 bases and J by 1 base, and 5 bases separated the two germline ends. The CDR3 is 12 amino acids. CDR3 in amino acids: CASKGSNQPQHF. CDR3 nucleotide sequence: TGTGCCAGTAAGGGGAGCAATCAGCCCCAGCATTTT.

The V call is TRBV20-1, the J call TRBJ2-4; D unresolved. The CDR3 is 11 residues long. Deletions cut 3 bases from V and 8 bases from J, with 8 bases between. Germline V gives CDR1 DFQATT, CDR2 SNEGSKA (reference sequence). DNA of the CDR3: TGCAGTGCTAGTATAGAAGACATTCAGTACTTC. Translating it yields CSASIEDIQYF.

About this clonotype itself: It may be a read error: a sequence one base away is much more abundant. This chain joins TRBV13 and TRBJ2-7; 7 bases align to TRBD1. Germline assignment: CDR1 PRHDT and CDR2 FYEKMQ (reference sequence). V trimming: 4 bases; J trimming: 0 bases; junction bases outside the gene matches: 9. The CDR3 has 16 residues. CDR3 residues: CASSWGQTPLSYEQYF. CDR3 DNA sequence: TGTGCCAGCAGCTGGGGACAGACCCCTCTCTCCTACGAGCAGTACTTC. Supplemented by reference TRBV13 and TRBJ2-7, the full variable domain reads AAGVIQSPRHLIKEKRETATLKCYPIPRHDTVYWYQQGPGQDPQFLISFYEKMQSDKGSIPDRFSAQQFSDYHSELNMSSLELGDSALYFCASSWGQTPLSYEQYFGPGTRLTVT.

This clonotype is deemed medium-sized. This chain connects TRBV10-3 to TRBJ1-1; D not certain. Germline V gene sequence: CDR1 ENHRY, CDR2 SYGVKD. Deletions cut 6 bases from V and 1 base from J, with 3 bases between. The CDR3 length is 11 residues. In DNA form, the CDR3 reads TGTGCCATCAGACAGAACACTGAAGCTTTCTTT. It translates to CAIRQNTEAFF.

This clonotype came up many times. The chain couples TRBV4-3 to TRBJ2-1, with 12 bases that match TRBD2. Germline V gives CDR1 LGHNA, CDR2 YSLEER. The CDR3 is 14 residues long. J was trimmed by 9 bases and V by 5 bases; bases with no gene match: 5. The CDR3, as DNA: TGCGCCAGCAGCAGACTAGCGGGAGAGGGTGAGCAGTTCTTC. This encodes CASSRLAGEGEQFF.

V and J are TRBV20-1 and TRBJ2-3; the match to TRBD2 covers 8 bases. Germline-derived CDR1 and CDR2 are DFQATT and SNEGSKA (reference sequence). Unmatched junction bases numbered 5, after V lost 5 bases and J lost 4 bases. CDR3 size: 13 residues. This CDR3 is CSASGLAPDTQYF. The CDR3 nucleotides are TGCAGTGCTTCAGGACTAGCTCCAGATACGCAGTATTTT.

This clonotype came up a few times. This chain links TRBV7-3 with TRBJ2-1; TRBD1 might be the D (5 bases). Per germline, CDR1 SGHTA and CDR2 FQGTGA. V was cut by 3 bases and J by 5 bases, with 14 bases left in between. The CDR3 extends over 15 amino acids. CDR3 sequence reads: CASSLGQGRHNEQFF. The CDR3 nucleotides read TGTGCCAGCAGCTTGGGTCAGGGCCGTCACAATGAGCAGTTCTTC.

This clonotype was detected many times. The chain joins TRBV19 to TRBJ2-1; D is possibly TRBD2 (5 bases). The germline V gene has CDR1 LNHDA and CDR2 SQIVND (reference sequence). The ends were cut back, 7 bases at V and 4 bases at J, with 11 bases in the middle. This CDR3 spans 13 amino acids. In DNA form, the CDR3 reads TGTGCCAGTAAACCAACGGGATACAATGAGCAGTTCTTC. Amino acids: CASKPTGYNEQFF.

This clonotype was seen at least ten times. The J gene is TRBJ2-1, the V gene TRBV5-1; D gene uncertain. CDR1 is SGHRS and CDR2 is YFSETQ in the germline V gene. V was trimmed by 0 bases and J by 3 bases, leaving 7 bases between them. CDR3 length: 14 residues. CDR3 in amino acids: CASSLETVYNEQFF. CDR3 nucleotides: TGCGCCAGCAGCTTGGAAACAGTCTACAATGAGCAGTTCTTC. The complete variable domain, with remaining parts taken from reference TRBV5-1 and TRBJ2-1, reads KAGVTQTPRYLIKTRGQQVTLSCSPISGHRSVSWYQQTPGQGLQFLFEYFSETQRNKGNFPGRFSGRQFSNSRSEMNVSTLELGDSALYLCASSLETVYNEQFFGPGTRLTVL.

As for this clonotype: Just one base apart from a much larger clone, this may be a read error. This sequence joins TRBV15 and TRBJ2-3; weak D call: TRBD2 (5 bases). Looked up from germline, CDR1 is LNHNV and CDR2 is YYDKDF (reference sequence). The CDR3 contains 17 residues. This CDR3 is CATSRKEDYLGSDTRYF. In DNA, the CDR3 is TGTGCCACCAGCAGAAAAGAAGACTACCTAGGGTCAGATACGCGGTATTTT.

With respect to this clonotype: At one boundary the junction diverges from the germline segment, which might be a read error. This sequence joins TRBV7-2 and TRBJ2-1; D gene unclear. This CDR3 comprises 14 residues. Germline lookup yields CDR1 SGHTA and CDR2 FQGNSA. CDR3 in amino acids: CAGRSRSSYNEQFF. The CDR3 DNA sequence: TGTGCCGGCAGGTCGAGGAGTTCCTACAATGAGCAGTTCTTC.

Details on this clonotype: A read error is possible here, since a much larger clone lies one base away. The V call is TRBV4-2, the J call TRBJ1-1, with 7 bases aligning to TRBD1. Germline CDR1 is LGHNA and CDR2 is YNFKEQ. The CDR3 is made up of 14 amino acids. CDR3 amino acids: CANSQVDRVTEAFF. CDR3 DNA sequence: TGTGCCAACAGCCAGGTTGACAGGGTAACTGAAGCTTTCTTT.